This TCR beta chain was sequenced for a study of cytomegalovirus exposure and HLA in healthy donors. With regard to this clone: Antigen specificity is unknown.

General study points: The productive fraction for most TCR beta V segments was about 87% or about 30% in an earlier analysis. The investigators catalogued 164 TCR beta chains as cytomegalovirus-associated. Immune exposure information available was restricted to CMV serostatus. Among the CMV-associated chains, a few were confirmed in vitro as specific for CMV antigens.

The PCR used 60 Vbeta and 13 Jbeta primers. Produced via immunoSEQ multiplex PCR; TCRdb's table is partial and in-frame only. The sample consists of approximately 110,000 clones, around three quarters of them appearing once. Sequenced material: PBMCs. The TCR sequence derives from a woman aged 55 to 70 in good health and CMV-seropositive.

CDR3 sequence (DNA): TGTGCCAGCAGCCCGGGACTAGCGGGTGTCGTGGTCGGGGAGCTGTTTTTT. Amino acid sequence: CASSPGLAGVVVGELFF. The rearrangement joins TRBV14 to TRBJ2-2, with 12 nucleotides matching TRBD2. There are 17 residues in the CDR3. CDR1 is SGHDN, CDR2 FVKESK, per germline. With V trimmed by 4 bases and J by 7 bases, 10 bases remained unmatched.